The T cell receptor beta chain under discussion was sequenced for a study of T cells in Graves' hyperthyroidism and ophthalmopathy. The investigators amplified TCR beta CDR3 regions from RNA transcripts. A set of HTBI primers served as the primers for a first-round RT-PCR of the TCR CDR3. MiXCR was run by TCRdb on the multiplex PCR reads, yielding one entry per CDR3 protein. Of under 250,000 distinct CDR3 sequences listed, around 26% were seen once; the top ten hold about 40%. This CDR3 is 15 amino acids long. The V gene lost 0 bases and the J gene lost 0 bases, with 9 bases spanning the gap. Germline CDR1 WSHSY, CDR2 SAAADI. This clonotype was picked up many times. Its specificity is not known. Notes on the study in general: Among thyroid clonotypes expanded above 0.001, most also appeared in blood. The model foresaw ophthalmopathy a median around 6 months prior to onset.

A NOSPECS grade of at least 4, a Clinical Activity Score of at least 3 and duration under 3 months were recorded in ophthalmopathy patients. Every diagnosis used clinical symptoms, serum thyroxine and TRAb, thyroid ultrasound and orbital computed tomography. Sequenced input: blood. This receptor was obtained from a woman in her 40s with Graves' ophthalmopathy. The rearrangement uses TRBV10-2 and TRBJ2-7; D perhaps matches TRBD1 (5 bases). CDR3 bases: TGCGCCAGCAGTGAGTCGACAGATTACTCCTACGAGCAGTACTTC. It encodes CASSESTDYSYEQYF.